A selection of T cell receptor beta chains follows, all from one sample in a study of cytotoxic CD8 clonotypes in ibrutinib-treated CLL. The repertoire was sequenced with immunoSEQ multiplex PCR; TCRdb's copy has only in-frame clones and lacks some. The sample has hundreds of thousands of clones; roughly 80% are singletons. The sequenced sample was PBMCs, obtained before ibrutinib treatment. These receptors were collected from a human donor with chronic lymphocytic leukemia. Both conserved end residues are part of each CDR3. Fields, in order: CDR3 DNA, CDR3 protein, D gene, J gene, V gene, clone size. The D gene is left open where the match is weak. Size tells how often a clone was seen (once, few, many) or the class of an expanded clone, and some rows leave it out.

CDR3 DNA: TGTGCCAGCAGCCGGACCTCCGGGACAGGGGGGTGGGGTCACGAGCAGTACTTC
CDR3 protein: CASSRTSGTGGWGHEQYF
D gene: TRBD1
J gene: TRBJ2-7
V gene: TRBV7-9
clone size: NA

CDR3 DNA: TGTGCCTGGAGTGAACTTCAGGTTCTTTATAATTCACCCCTCCACTTT
CDR3 protein: CAWSELQVLYNSPLHF
D gene: NA
J gene: TRBJ1-6
V gene: TRBV30
clone size: NA

CDR3 DNA: TGCAGCGCACAGGGCTACTCTGGAAACACCATATATTTT
CDR3 protein: CSAQGYSGNTIYF
D gene: NA
J gene: TRBJ1-3
V gene: TRBV29-1
clone size: NA

CDR3 DNA: TGTGCCTGGAGTGTACAGGAAGCTTTCTTT
CDR3 protein: CAWSVQEAFF
D gene: NA
J gene: TRBJ1-1
V gene: TRBV30
clone size: NA

CDR3 DNA: TGCGCCAGCAGCCAAGTAGCGGCGGGAGAAATTTACGAGCAGTACTTC
CDR3 protein: CASSQVAAGEIYEQYF
D gene: TRBD2
J gene: TRBJ2-7
V gene: TRBV4-1
clone size: NA

CDR3 DNA: TGTGCCAGTAAAAACAGGGCCGACGGAGAGACCCAGTACTTC
CDR3 protein: CASKNRADGETQYF
D gene: NA
J gene: TRBJ2-5
V gene: TRBV7-2
clone size: NA

CDR3 DNA: TGTGCCAGCAGTATAACCGGGCCCTTAAGCTACAATGAGCAGTTCTTC
CDR3 protein: CASSITGPLSYNEQFF
D gene: NA
J gene: TRBJ2-1
V gene: TRBV27
clone size: NA

CDR3 DNA: TGTGCCAGCAGCGCAGCCCCGCAGGGGAACACTGAAGCTTTCTTT
CDR3 protein: CASSAAPQGNTEAFF
D gene: NA
J gene: TRBJ1-1
V gene: TRBV9
clone size: once

CDR3 DNA: TGTGCCAGCAGCTTAGCCGGTAGCGGGCTAGCCGCGTTTGAGCAGTTCTTC
CDR3 protein: CASSLAGSGLAAFEQFF
D gene: TRBD2
J gene: TRBJ2-1
V gene: TRBV7-2
clone size: NA

CDR3 DNA: TGCAGTGCTAGGGGCTACGGTGGCTACACCTTC
CDR3 protein: CSARGYGGYTF
D gene: NA
J gene: TRBJ1-2
V gene: TRBV20-1
clone size: NA

CDR3 DNA: TGTGCCAGCAGTCGGCAGGGACCCAACGTCCTGACTTTC
CDR3 protein: CASSRQGPNVLTF
D gene: NA
J gene: TRBJ2-6
V gene: TRBV25-1
clone size: NA

CDR3 DNA: TGTGCCAGCAGCCGGACAGATAGCAATCAGCCCCAGCATTTT
CDR3 protein: CASSRTDSNQPQHF
D gene: NA
J gene: TRBJ1-5
V gene: TRBV5-6
clone size: few

CDR3 DNA: TGCGCCAGCAGTGAGAATCGGGTTACTGAAGCTTTCTTT
CDR3 protein: CASSENRVTEAFF
D gene: NA
J gene: TRBJ1-1
V gene: TRBV10-1
clone size: NA

CDR3 DNA: TGCGCCAGCAGTGAGCGTCTGCAGTATTTT
CDR3 protein: CASSERLQYF
D gene: NA
J gene: TRBJ2-3
V gene: TRBV10-2
clone size: NA

CDR3 DNA: TGCAGCGGCAGGAGTAGGGGGCGGGGAGAGACCCAGTACTTC
CDR3 protein: CSGRSRGRGETQYF
D gene: NA
J gene: TRBJ2-5
V gene: TRBV29-1
clone size: NA

CDR3 DNA: TGTGCCAGCAGCAGCCGGGGTACCGATGAGCAGTTCTTC
CDR3 protein: CASSSRGTDEQFF
D gene: NA
J gene: TRBJ2-1
V gene: TRBV7-8
clone size: NA

CDR3 DNA: TGCGCCAGCAGCCCACGGTCCTTGGGGAACACTGAAGCTTTCTTT
CDR3 protein: CASSPRSLGNTEAFF
D gene: NA
J gene: TRBJ1-1
V gene: TRBV4-3
clone size: NA

CDR3 DNA: TGTGCCAGCAGCGTAGGCTATTGGCGGGATAGCTCCTACAATGAGCAGTTCTTC
CDR3 protein: CASSVGYWRDSSYNEQFF
D gene: NA
J gene: TRBJ2-1
V gene: TRBV9
clone size: NA

CDR3 DNA: TGTGCCAGCAGTGAGACAGGGACGGGGAAGTTGAGGGAGCAGTACTTC
CDR3 protein: CASSETGTGKLREQYF
D gene: TRBD1
J gene: TRBJ2-7
V gene: TRBV25-1
clone size: NA

CDR3 DNA: TGTGCCAGCAGCGACGGGGGGGCCTCCTCTAACTATGGCTACACCTTC
CDR3 protein: CASSDGGASSNYGYTF
D gene: NA
J gene: TRBJ1-2
V gene: TRBV5-4
clone size: NA

CDR3 DNA: TGCGCCAGCAGCCAAGCTAGCGGGAGCGCCACAGATACGCAGTATTTT
CDR3 protein: CASSQASGSATDTQYF
D gene: TRBD2
J gene: TRBJ2-3
V gene: TRBV4-3
clone size: NA

CDR3 DNA: TGTGCCAGCAGTGTGAACCTCGGGAGAATCTACGAGCAGTACTTC
CDR3 protein: CASSVNLGRIYEQYF
D gene: NA
J gene: TRBJ2-7
V gene: TRBV27
clone size: NA

CDR3 DNA: TGTGCCAGCAGCACCCGGGGACGAGCATACAATGAGCAGTTCTTC
CDR3 protein: CASSTRGRAYNEQFF
D gene: NA
J gene: TRBJ2-1
V gene: TRBV5-4
clone size: NA

CDR3 DNA: TGCGCCAGCAGCTTGGGGCTAGCGGGACCCTACGAGCAGTACTTC
CDR3 protein: CASSLGLAGPYEQYF
D gene: TRBD2
J gene: TRBJ2-7
V gene: TRBV5-1
clone size: NA